The 25 T cell receptor beta chains below all came from one sample that was sequenced in a study of cytomegalovirus exposure and HLA in healthy donors. Clones were read by immunoSEQ multiplex PCR, and TCRdb kept only the in-frame ones, dropping some. This table has approximately 100,000 clones, around nine tenths appearing once. What was sequenced was PBMCs. The receptors stem from a woman younger than 45 in good health and CMV-seronegative.

The chain combines TRBV28 with TRBJ1-4; 9 bases align to TRBD1. The CDR3 is made up of 15 amino acids. V lost 5 bases to trimming and J lost 8 bases; unmatched junction nucleotides: 9. Germline loops: CDR1 MDHEN, CDR2 SYDVKM. The CDR3 loop is CASSTPGQGWEKLFF. Written as DNA, the CDR3 is TGTGCCAGCAGTACCCCGGGACAGGGCTGGGAAAAACTGTTTTTT.

The chain has TRBV7-6 and TRBJ2-1; 12 bases agree with TRBD1. The germline V gene encodes CDR1 SGHVS and CDR2 FNYEAQ. The length of the CDR3 is 15 residues. Trimming at V came to 5 bases and at J to 8 bases, leaving 7 bases not matched to a gene. Here the CDR3 reads CASSPRDRGRDEQFF. CDR3 in DNA: TGTGCCAGCAGCCCTAGGGACAGGGGGCGGGATGAGCAGTTCTTC.

This chain connects TRBV7-2 to TRBJ2-1; no clear D gene. Trimming took 3 bases from V and 0 from J, leaving 9 bases between them. This CDR3 region has 15 residues. Germline V CDR1 and CDR2: SGHTA, FQGNSA. The DNA for the CDR3 is TGTGCCAGCAGCTTCATCCGGAGCTCCTACAATGAGCAGTTCTTC. It encodes CASSFIRSSYNEQFF.

This clone was counted a single time. The V gene is TRBV5-4, the J gene TRBJ2-7, with 10 bases lining up with TRBD1. J lost 7 bases, V lost 3 bases, and 4 bases had no gene match. This CDR3 has 13 amino acids. Germline V gene data show CDR1 as SGHNT and CDR2 as YYREEE (reference sequence). CDR3 in amino acids: CASSYDRGQEQYF. CDR3 DNA: TGTGCCAGCAGCTATGACAGGGGGCAGGAGCAGTACTTC. The whole variable domain, filled in from reference TRBV5-4 and TRBJ2-7, reads ETGVTQSPTHLIKTRGQQVTLRCSSQSGHNTVSWYQQALGQGPQFIFQYYREEENGRGNFPPRFSGLQFPNYSSELNVNALELDDSALYLCASSYDRGQEQYFGPGTRLTVT.

The chain employs TRBV29-1 and TRBJ2-2, with D possibly matching TRBD2 (6 bases). The CDR3 contains 14 residues. In germline, CDR1 is SQVTM, CDR2 ANQGSEA. The germline V and J ends were trimmed by 5 bases and 4 bases, with 14 bases remaining between them. CDR3 coding DNA: TGCAGCGTTTGGGGTGAGACTAGCACCGGGGAGCTGTTTTTT. It is translated as CSVWGETSTGELFF.

The chain is built from TRBV19 and TRBJ2-2; TRBD2 matches at 9 bases. The CDR3 is 17 amino acids. The germline gives CDR1 LNHDA, CDR2 SQIVND (reference sequence). After removal of 7 bases from V and 2 bases from J, the junction contained 11 bases not matched to a gene. CDR3 bases: TGTGCCAGTAATCCGGTAGCGGGGGCAACCAACACCGGGGAGCTGTTTTTT. Amino acids: CASNPVAGATNTGELFF.

The chain uses TRBV4-2 and TRBJ2-3; tentative D call: TRBD1 (5 bases). The CDR3 has 15 residues. Germline CDR1 is LGHNA and CDR2 is YNFKEQ. The V end lost 0 bases, the J end lost 1 base, and 8 bases lay between the germline ends. The CDR3 loop reads CASSQDGAGTDTQYF. The DNA for the CDR3 is TGTGCCAGCAGCCAAGATGGGGCGGGCACAGATACGCAGTATTTT.

The rearrangement links TRBV18 to TRBJ1-1, with 8 bases aligning to TRBD1. The V segment lost 7 bases and the J segment 5 bases; nucleotides outside the gene matches: 6. This CDR3 region has 13 residues. Looked up from germline, CDR1 is KGHSH and CDR2 is LQKENI. The CDR3 is CASFQDRVTEAFF. CDR3 DNA: TGTGCCAGCTTCCAGGACAGGGTGACTGAAGCTTTCTTT.

The rearrangement joins TRBV28 to TRBJ2-5; 9 nucleotides line up with TRBD2. The CDR3 length is 16 residues. Germline V gene data show CDR1 as MDHEN and CDR2 as SYDVKM. After removal of 10 bases from V and 5 bases from J, the junction contained 17 bases not matched to a gene. CDR3 region: CAIRRRREGLGETQYF. DNA for the CDR3: TGTGCCATTCGACGCAGGCGGGAGGGCCTGGGGGAGACCCAGTACTTC.

The J gene is TRBJ2-7, the V gene TRBV5-8; D possibly corresponds to TRBD2 (6 bases). Looked up from germline, CDR1 is SGHTS and CDR2 is YDEGEE. The V end lost 4 bases, the J end lost 2 bases, and 13 bases lay between the germline ends. CDR3 length: 14 amino acids. The CDR3 bases are TGTGCCAGCAGCCCGGGGAGGACTACCTACGAGCAGTACTTC. Its translation: CASSPGRTTYEQYF.

This sequence joins TRBV2 and TRBJ2-7; D is uncertain. Germline CDR1 reads SNHLY; CDR2 reads FYNNEI. The CDR3 covers 12 residues. The V gene lost 7 bases and the J gene lost 7 bases, with 14 bases spanning the gap. The CDR3 DNA reads as TGTGCCAGCACCACGCATCCGAGGGAGCAGTACTTC. Its protein product is CASTTHPREQYF. Full variable domain (outside the CDR3, taken from reference TRBV2 and TRBJ2-7): EPEVTQTPSHQVTQMGQEVILRCVPISNHLYFYWYRQILGQKVEFLVSFYNNEISEKSEIFDDQFSVERPDGSNFTLKIRSTKLEDSAMYFCASTTHPREQYFGPGTRLTVT.

In DNA, the CDR3 is TGTGCCAGCAGTTACAGGGAGGACTACGAGCAGTACTTC. Residues: CASSYREDYEQYF. The chain has TRBV6-5 and TRBJ2-7; D is perhaps TRBD2 (6 bases). Per the germline V gene, CDR1 is MNHEY and CDR2 is SVGAGI. V lost 2 bases and J lost 3, with 8 bases in between. The CDR3 has 13 amino acids.

The rearrangement joins TRBV5-6 to TRBJ2-7, with D possibly being TRBD2 (5 bases). CDR3 size: 13 residues. CDR1 is SGHDT and CDR2 is YYEEEE in the germline V gene. Trimming removed 4 bases at V and 6 bases at J, with 14 bases between. CDR3 residues: CASSPVGVSEQYF. CDR3 coding DNA: TGTGCCAGCAGCCCCGTCGGGGTCAGCGAGCAGTACTTC.

DNA for the CDR3: TGCGCCAGCAGCTTGTCACAGACAGATACGCAGTATTTT. Translation: CASSLSQTDTQYF. This chain connects TRBV5-1 to TRBJ2-3, with unresolved D. CDR1 and CDR2 (germline): SGHRS, YFSETQ. This CDR3 region has 13 residues. V dropped 1 base and J dropped 3 bases, with 6 bases sitting between them.

This chain joins TRBV19 and TRBJ2-7, with a tentative D call TRBD1 (6 bases). The V gene's germline CDR1 is LNHDA and CDR2 SQIVND (reference sequence). The ends were cut back, 3 bases at V and 5 bases at J, with 17 bases in the middle. This CDR3 has 15 residues. CDR3 in amino acids: CASSIYAQGIDEQYF. CDR3 coding DNA: TGTGCCAGTAGTATTTATGCGCAGGGGATTGACGAGCAGTACTTC.

This chain joins TRBV7-2 and TRBJ2-7; D perhaps matches TRBD2 (5 bases). There are 16 residues in the CDR3. Germline CDR1 reads SGHTA; CDR2 reads FQGNSA. Trimming took 1 base from V and 3 from J, leaving 16 bases between them. The CDR3 loop is CASSLVNVAPVYEQYF. CDR3 DNA sequence: TGTGCCAGCAGCTTAGTCAACGTAGCGCCCGTCTACGAGCAGTACTTC. Supplemented by reference TRBV7-2 and TRBJ2-7, the full variable domain reads GAGVSQSPSNKVTEKGKDVELRCDPISGHTALYWYRQSLGQGLEFLIYFQGNSAPDKSGLPSDRFSAERTGGSVSTLTIQRTQQEDSAVYLCASSLVNVAPVYEQYFGPGTRLTVT.

The V call is TRBV28, the J call TRBJ2-1, with 9 bases lining up with TRBD1. CDR1 is MDHEN, CDR2 SYDVKM, per germline. This CDR3 is 16 amino acids long. V lost 6 bases to trimming and J lost 7 bases; unmatched junction nucleotides: 13. The CDR3, as DNA: TGTGCCAGCAGGGTGTTGACCGGGACAGGGTTAAATGAGCAGTTCTTC. It codes for CASRVLTGTGLNEQFF.

This clone was observed a single time. The chain carries TRBV6-5 and TRBJ1-1; D call uncertain. Trimming took 0 bases from V and 5 from J, leaving 10 bases between them. Germline values: CDR1 MNHEY, CDR2 SVGAGI. The CDR3 covers 14 residues. This chain's CDR3 is CASSYSPEGTEAFF. In DNA form, the CDR3 reads TGTGCCAGCAGTTACTCCCCGGAGGGAACTGAAGCTTTCTTT.

The rearrangement joins TRBV9 to TRBJ2-2, with D possibly TRBD1 on 5 matching bases. The CDR3 contains 16 residues. Germline values: CDR1 SGDLS, CDR2 YYNGEE. V shed 0 bases and J shed 3 bases, with 12 bases lying between them. This CDR3 is CASSVVTGADTGELFF. CDR3 in DNA: TGTGCCAGCAGCGTAGTTACAGGAGCCGACACCGGGGAGCTGTTTTTT.

The V and J genes are TRBV2 and TRBJ1-5; D is possibly TRBD1 (6 bases). Germline loops: CDR1 SNHLY, CDR2 FYNNEI. The CDR3 runs to 14 residues. V lost 7 bases and J lost 7, with 17 bases in between. Here the CDR3 reads CASNLQGGLQPQHF. The CDR3 nucleotides read TGTGCCAGCAACCTACAGGGAGGGCTACAGCCCCAGCATTTT.

The CDR3 DNA reads as TGTGCCAGCAGTGAGATTGCGGGACGAGAGACCCAGTACTTC. Its translation: CASSEIAGRETQYF. The chain combines TRBV2 with TRBJ2-5; D is possibly TRBD2 (6 bases). V was shortened by 3 bases and J by 4 bases, with 12 bases between the two germline ends. Germline V lookup: CDR1 SNHLY, CDR2 FYNNEI. The CDR3 consists of 14 residues.

V and J are TRBV15 and TRBJ1-1; the D gene is possibly TRBD1 (5 bases). The CDR3 spans 16 residues. Trimming took off 1 base at V and 0 bases at J, with 12 bases between the two ends. CDR1 and CDR2 from the germline V gene are LNHNV and YYDKDF (reference sequence). The DNA of the CDR3 is TGTGCCACCAGCAGAGTGGGGGGACGGGTGAACACTGAAGCTTTCTTT. It codes for CATSRVGGRVNTEAFF.

The chain combines TRBV27 with TRBJ2-1; 10 nucleotides match TRBD1. Germline V gene data show CDR1 as MNHEY and CDR2 as SMNVEV (reference sequence). The CDR3 contains 15 residues. The V segment lost 5 bases and the J segment 2 bases; nucleotides outside the gene matches: 3. The CDR3 loop reads CASSPGTGAYNEQFF. The CDR3 DNA sequence: TGTGCCAGCAGTCCGGGGACAGGGGCCTACAATGAGCAGTTCTTC.

The genes are TRBV19 and TRBJ1-1; no definite D call. The CDR3 has 13 residues. Deletions cut 5 bases from V and 3 bases from J, with 10 bases between. The V gene's germline CDR1 is LNHDA and CDR2 SQIVND (reference sequence). CDR3 loop: CASSLAADTEAFF. The CDR3, as DNA: TGTGCCAGTAGTCTTGCAGCGGACACTGAAGCTTTCTTT.

V gene TRBV29-1 combines with J gene TRBJ1-3; D perhaps matches TRBD1 (6 bases). V lost 7 bases and J 3 bases, leaving 16 bases between the germline ends. Per germline, CDR1 SQVTM and CDR2 ANQGSEA. The CDR3 is 14 amino acids. CDR3 nucleotide sequence: TGCAGCGCAGCGATAGGGGGAGATGGAAACACCATATATTTT. This encodes CSAAIGGDGNTIYF.